The T cell receptor (beta chain) described here comes from a study of CD8 T cells in ankylosing spondylitis. V was clipped by 5 bases and J by 5 bases, with 18 bases between them. The germline CDR1 and CDR2 sequences are MNHNS and SASEGT. CDR3 length: 15 amino acids. Broader study findings: In peripheral blood, disease-linked CD8+ clones occurred at relatively low frequencies. A TCR beta motif made of 7 to 9 highly homologous variants seemed typical of ankylosing spondylitis blood. Within matched ankylosing spondylitis synovial fluid, disease-linked clones were reportedly significantly enriched.

Quantitative 5'-RACE with molecular barcodes produced the TCR beta libraries. One entry per CDR3 protein results from TCRdb running MiXCR on the 5' RACE reads. Of just under 350,000 distinct CDR3 sequences in the sample, approximately 14% were seen once. Only a few counts were recorded for this clonotype. Antigen specificity is unknown. The rearrangement uses TRBV6-1 and TRBJ1-1, with a weak D call TRBD1 (5 bases). Material: blood, either unsorted or a sorted T cell fraction (not recorded which). The TCR comes from a male donor with ankylosing spondylitis or in good health (not recorded which). Here the CDR3 reads CASSPQEGIRTEAFF. The CDR3 DNA reads as TGTGCCAGCAGTCCCCAGGAGGGGATAAGGACTGAAGCTTTCTTT.